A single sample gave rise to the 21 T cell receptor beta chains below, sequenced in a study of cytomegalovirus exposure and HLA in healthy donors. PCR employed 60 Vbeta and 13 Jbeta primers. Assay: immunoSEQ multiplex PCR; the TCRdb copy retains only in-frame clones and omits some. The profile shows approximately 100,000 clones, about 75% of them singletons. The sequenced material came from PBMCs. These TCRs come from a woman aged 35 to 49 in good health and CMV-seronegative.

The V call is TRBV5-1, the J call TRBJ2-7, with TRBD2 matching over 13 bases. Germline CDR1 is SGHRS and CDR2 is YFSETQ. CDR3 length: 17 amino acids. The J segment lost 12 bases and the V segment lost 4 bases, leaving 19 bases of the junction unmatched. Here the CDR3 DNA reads TGCGCCAGCAGCAATCTGGGGACGGTTGGGACTAGCGGGGCCCCGTACTTC. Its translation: CASSNLGTVGTSGAPYF.

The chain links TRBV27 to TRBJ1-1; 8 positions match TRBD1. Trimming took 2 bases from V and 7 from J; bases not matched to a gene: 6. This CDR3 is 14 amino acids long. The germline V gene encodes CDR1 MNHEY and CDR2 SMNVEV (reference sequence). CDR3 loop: CASSLRRDRIEAFF. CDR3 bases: TGTGCCAGCAGTTTAAGGAGGGACAGGATTGAAGCTTTCTTT.

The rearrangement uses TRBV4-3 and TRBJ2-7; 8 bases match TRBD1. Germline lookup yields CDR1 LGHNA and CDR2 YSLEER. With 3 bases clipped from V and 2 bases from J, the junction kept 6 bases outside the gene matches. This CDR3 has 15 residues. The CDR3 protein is CASSQDREEAYEQYF. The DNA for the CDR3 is TGCGCCAGCAGCCAGGACAGGGAGGAGGCCTACGAGCAGTACTTC.

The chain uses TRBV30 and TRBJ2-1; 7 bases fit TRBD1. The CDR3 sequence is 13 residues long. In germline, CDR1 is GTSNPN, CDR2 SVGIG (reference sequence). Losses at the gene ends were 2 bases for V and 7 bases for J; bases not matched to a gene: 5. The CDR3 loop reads CAWSLRQGNEQFF. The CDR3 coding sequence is TGTGCCTGGAGTCTTAGACAGGGAAATGAGCAGTTCTTC.

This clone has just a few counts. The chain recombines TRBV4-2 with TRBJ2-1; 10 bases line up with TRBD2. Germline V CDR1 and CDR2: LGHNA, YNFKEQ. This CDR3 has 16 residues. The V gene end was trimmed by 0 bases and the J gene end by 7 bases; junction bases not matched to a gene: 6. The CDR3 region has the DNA TGTGCCAGCAGCCAAGATCGGGCTAGCGGGGGTAATGAGCAGTTCTTC. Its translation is CASSQDRASGGNEQFF.

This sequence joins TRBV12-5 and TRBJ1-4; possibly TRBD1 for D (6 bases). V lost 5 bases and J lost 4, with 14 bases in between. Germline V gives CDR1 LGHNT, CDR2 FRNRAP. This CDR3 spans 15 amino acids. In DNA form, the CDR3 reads TGTGCTAGTGGTGCTACACAGGGAATTAATGAAAAACTGTTTTTT. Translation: CASGATQGINEKLFF.

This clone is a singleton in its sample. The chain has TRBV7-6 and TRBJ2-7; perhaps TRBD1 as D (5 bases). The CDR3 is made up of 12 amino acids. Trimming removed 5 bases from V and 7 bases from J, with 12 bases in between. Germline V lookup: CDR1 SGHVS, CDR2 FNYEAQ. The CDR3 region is CASSHRSVEQYF. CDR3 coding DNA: TGTGCCAGCAGCCACAGGTCTGTTGAGCAGTACTTC. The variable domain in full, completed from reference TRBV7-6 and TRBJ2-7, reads GAGVSQSPRYKVTKRGQDVALRCDPISGHVSLYWYRQALGQGPEFLTYFNYEAQQDKSGLPNDRFSAERPEGSISTLTIQRTEQRDSAMYRCASSHRSVEQYFGPGTRLTVT.

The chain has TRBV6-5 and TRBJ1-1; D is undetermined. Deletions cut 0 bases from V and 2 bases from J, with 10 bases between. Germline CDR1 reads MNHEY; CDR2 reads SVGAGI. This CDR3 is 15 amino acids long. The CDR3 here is CASSYSGRSNTEAFF. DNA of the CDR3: TGTGCCAGCAGTTACTCGGGGAGAAGCAACACTGAAGCTTTCTTT.

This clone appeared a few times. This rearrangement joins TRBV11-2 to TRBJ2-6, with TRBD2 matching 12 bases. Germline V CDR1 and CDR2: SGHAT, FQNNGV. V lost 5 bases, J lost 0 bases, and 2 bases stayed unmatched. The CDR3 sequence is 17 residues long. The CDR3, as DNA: TGTGCCAGCAGCAGGACTAGCGGGGCCTCTGGGGCCAACGTCCTGACTTTC. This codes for CASSRTSGASGANVLTF.

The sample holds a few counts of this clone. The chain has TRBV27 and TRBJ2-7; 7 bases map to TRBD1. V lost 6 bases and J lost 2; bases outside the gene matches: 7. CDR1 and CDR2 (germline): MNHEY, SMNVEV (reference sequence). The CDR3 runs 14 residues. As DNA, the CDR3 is TGTGCCAGCAGACAGGGGATTCCTCCCTACGAGCAGTACTTC. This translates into CASRQGIPPYEQYF.

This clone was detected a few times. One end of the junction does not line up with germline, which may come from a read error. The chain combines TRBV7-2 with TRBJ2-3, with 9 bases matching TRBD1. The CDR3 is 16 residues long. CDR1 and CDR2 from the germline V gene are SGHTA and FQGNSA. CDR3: CASSLAGTGNADTQYF. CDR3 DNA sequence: TGTGCCAGCAGCCTAGCCGGGACAGGGAATGCGGATACGCAGTATTTT.

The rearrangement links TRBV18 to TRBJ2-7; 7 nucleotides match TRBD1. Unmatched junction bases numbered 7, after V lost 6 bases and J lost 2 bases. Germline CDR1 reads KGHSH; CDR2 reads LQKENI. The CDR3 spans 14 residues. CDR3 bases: TGTGCCAGCTCCGAAACAGGGGATCCCTACGAGCAGTACTTC. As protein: CASSETGDPYEQYF.

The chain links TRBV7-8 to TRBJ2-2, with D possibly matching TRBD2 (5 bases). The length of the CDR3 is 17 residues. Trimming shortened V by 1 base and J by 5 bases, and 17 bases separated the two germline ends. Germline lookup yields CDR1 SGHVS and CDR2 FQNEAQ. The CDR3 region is CASSLGAGQSLTGELFF. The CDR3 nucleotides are TGTGCCAGCAGCTTAGGGGCGGGCCAAAGTTTGACCGGGGAGCTGTTTTTT. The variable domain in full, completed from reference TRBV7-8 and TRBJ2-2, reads GAGVSQSPRYKVAKRGQDVALRCDPISGHVSLFWYQQALGQGPEFLTYFQNEAQLDKSGLPSDRFFAERPEGSVSTLKIQRTQQEDSAVYLCASSLGAGQSLTGELFFGEGSRLTVL.

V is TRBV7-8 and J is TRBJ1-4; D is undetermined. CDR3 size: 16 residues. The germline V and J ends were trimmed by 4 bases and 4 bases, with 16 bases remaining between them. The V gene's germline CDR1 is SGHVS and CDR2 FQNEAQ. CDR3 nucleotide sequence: TGTGCCAGCAGCTCCGCCCGAGGAGCTCTTAATGAAAAACTGTTTTTT. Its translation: CASSSARGALNEKLFF.

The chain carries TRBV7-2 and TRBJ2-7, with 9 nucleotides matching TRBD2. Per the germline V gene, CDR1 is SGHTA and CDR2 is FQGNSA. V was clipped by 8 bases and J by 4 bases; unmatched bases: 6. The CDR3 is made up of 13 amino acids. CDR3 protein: CASRGAGGYEQYF. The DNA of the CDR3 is TGTGCCAGCCGTGGCGCGGGGGGGTACGAGCAGTACTTC. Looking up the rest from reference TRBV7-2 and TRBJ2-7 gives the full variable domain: GAGVSQSPSNKVTEKGKDVELRCDPISGHTALYWYRQSLGQGLEFLIYFQGNSAPDKSGLPSDRFSAERTGGSVSTLTIQRTQQEDSAVYLCASRGAGGYEQYFGPGTRLTVT.

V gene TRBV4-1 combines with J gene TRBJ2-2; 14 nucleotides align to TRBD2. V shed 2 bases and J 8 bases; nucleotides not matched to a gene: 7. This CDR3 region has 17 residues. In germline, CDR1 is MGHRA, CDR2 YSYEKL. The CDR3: CASSQQGLAGGPGELFF. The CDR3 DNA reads TGCGCCAGCAGCCAACAAGGACTAGCGGGGGGACCAGGGGAGCTGTTTTTT.

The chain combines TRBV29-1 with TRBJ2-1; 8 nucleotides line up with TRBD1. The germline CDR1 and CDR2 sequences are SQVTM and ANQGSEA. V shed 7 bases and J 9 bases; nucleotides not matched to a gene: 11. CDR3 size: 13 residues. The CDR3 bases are TGCAGCGCCGAAAGGACAGGGTCATTTGAGCAGTTCTTC. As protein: CSAERTGSFEQFF.

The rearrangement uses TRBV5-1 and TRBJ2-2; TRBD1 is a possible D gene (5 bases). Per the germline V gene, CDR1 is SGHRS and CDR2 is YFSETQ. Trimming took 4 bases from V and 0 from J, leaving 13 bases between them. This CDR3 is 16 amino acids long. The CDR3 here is CASSPWTDTNTGELFF. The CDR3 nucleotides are TGCGCCAGCAGCCCATGGACGGACACGAACACCGGGGAGCTGTTTTTT.

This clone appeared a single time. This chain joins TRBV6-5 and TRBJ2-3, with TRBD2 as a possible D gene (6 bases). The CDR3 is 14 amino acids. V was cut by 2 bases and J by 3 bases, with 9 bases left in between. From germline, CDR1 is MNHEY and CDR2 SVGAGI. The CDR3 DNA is TGTGCCAGCAGTTACGCGGGGCCGACAGATACGCAGTATTTT. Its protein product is CASSYAGPTDTQYF.

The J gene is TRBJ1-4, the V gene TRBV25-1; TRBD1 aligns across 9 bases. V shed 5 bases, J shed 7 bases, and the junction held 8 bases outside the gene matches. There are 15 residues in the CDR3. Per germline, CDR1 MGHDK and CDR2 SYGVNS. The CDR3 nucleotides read TGTGCCAGCAGTCAAAGGACAGGGGTGGTTGAAAAACTGTTTTTT. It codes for CASSQRTGVVEKLFF.

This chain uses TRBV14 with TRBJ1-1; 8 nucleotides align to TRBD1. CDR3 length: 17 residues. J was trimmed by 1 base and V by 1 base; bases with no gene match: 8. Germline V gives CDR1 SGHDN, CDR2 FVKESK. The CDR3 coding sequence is TGTGCCAGCAGCCAAGGACAGGGGTTCATCAGGAACACTGAAGCTTTCTTT. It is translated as CASSQGQGFIRNTEAFF.